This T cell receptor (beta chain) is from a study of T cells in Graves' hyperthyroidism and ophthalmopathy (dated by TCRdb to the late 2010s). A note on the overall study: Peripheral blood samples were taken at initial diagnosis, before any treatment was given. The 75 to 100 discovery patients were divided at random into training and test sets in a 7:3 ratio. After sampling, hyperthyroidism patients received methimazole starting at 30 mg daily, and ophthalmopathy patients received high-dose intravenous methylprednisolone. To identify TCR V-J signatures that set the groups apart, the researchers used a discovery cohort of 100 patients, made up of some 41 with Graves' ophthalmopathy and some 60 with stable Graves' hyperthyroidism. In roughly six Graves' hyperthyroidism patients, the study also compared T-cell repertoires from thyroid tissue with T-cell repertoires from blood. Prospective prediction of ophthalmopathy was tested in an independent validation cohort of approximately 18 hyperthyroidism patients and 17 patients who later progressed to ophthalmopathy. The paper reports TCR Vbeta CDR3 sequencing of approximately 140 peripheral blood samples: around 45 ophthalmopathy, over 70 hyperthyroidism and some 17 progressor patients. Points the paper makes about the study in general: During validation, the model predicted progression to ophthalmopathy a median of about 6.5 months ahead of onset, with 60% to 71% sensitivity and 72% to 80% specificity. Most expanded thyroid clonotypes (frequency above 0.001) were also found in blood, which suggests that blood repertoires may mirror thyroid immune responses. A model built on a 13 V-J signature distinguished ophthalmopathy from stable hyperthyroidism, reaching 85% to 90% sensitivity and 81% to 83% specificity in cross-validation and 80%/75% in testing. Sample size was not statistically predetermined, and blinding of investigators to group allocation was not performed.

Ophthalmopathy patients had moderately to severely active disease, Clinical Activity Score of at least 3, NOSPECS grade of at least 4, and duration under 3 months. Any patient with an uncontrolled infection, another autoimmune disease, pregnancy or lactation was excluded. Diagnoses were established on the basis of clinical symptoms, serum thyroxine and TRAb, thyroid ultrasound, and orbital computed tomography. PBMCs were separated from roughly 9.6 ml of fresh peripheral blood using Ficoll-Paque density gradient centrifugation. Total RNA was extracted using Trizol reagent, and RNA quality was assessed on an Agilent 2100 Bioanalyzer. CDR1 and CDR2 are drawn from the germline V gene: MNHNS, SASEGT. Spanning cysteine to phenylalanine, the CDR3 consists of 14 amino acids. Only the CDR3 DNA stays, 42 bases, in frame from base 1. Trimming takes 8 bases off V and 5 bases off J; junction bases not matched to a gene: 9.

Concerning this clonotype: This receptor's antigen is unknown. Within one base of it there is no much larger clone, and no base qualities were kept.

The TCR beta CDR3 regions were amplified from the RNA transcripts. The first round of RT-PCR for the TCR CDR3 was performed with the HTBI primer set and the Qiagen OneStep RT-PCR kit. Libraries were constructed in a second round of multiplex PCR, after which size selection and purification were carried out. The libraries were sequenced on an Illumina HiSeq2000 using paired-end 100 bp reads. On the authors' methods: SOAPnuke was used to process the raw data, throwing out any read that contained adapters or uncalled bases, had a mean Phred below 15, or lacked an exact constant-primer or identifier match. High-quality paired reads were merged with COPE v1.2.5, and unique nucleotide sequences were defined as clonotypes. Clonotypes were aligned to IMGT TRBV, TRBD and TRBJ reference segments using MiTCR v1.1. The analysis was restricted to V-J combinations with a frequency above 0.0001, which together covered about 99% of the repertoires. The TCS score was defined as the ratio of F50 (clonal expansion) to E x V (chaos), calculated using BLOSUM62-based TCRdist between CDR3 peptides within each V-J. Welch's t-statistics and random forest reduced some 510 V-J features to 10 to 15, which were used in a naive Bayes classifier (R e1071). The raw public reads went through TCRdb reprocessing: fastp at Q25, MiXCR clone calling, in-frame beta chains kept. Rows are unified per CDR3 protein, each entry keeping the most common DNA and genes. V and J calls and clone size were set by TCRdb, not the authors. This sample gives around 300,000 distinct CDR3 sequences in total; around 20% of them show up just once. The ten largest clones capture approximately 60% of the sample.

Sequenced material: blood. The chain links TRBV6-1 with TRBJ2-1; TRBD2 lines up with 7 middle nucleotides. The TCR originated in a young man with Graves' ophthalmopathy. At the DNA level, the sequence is TGTGCCAGCCTCCGGGCCGGGACTAACAATGAGCAGTTCTTC. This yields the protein CASLRAGTNNEQFF.